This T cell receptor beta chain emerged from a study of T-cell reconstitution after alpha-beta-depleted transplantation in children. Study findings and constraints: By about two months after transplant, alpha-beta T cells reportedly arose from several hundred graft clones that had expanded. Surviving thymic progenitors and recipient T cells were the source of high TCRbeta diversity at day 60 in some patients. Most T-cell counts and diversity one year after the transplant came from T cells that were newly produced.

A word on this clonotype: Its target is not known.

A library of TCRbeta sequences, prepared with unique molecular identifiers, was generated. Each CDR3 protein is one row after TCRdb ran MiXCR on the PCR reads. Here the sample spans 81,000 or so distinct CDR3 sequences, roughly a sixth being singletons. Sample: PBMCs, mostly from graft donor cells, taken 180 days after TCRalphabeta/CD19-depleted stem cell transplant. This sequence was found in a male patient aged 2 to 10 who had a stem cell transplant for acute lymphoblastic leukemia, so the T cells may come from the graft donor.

Written as DNA, the CDR3 is TGTGCCAGCAGCAAACTAGCGGGGGGGCCGGAGACCCAGTACTTC. Translating gives CASSKLAGGPETQYF. The chain is built from TRBV12-3 or TRBV12-4 and TRBJ2-5; TRBD2 matches at 13 bases. The CDR3 sequence is 15 residues long. The ends lost 6 bases at V and 5 bases at J; junction bases unmatched: 6.